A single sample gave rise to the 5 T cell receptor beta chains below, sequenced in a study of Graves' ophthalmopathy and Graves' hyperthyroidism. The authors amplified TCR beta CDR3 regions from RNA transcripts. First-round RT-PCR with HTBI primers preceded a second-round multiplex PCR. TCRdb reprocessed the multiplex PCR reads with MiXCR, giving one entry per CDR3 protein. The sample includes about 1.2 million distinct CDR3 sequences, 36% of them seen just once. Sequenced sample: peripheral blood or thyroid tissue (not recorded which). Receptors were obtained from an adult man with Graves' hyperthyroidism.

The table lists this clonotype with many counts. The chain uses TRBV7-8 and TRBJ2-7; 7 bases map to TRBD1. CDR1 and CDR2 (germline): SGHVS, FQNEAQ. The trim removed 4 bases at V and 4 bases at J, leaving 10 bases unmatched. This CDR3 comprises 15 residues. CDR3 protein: CASSSSDRRDYEQYF. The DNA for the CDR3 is TGTGCCAGCAGCTCCTCGGACAGGCGAGATTACGAGCAGTACTTC.

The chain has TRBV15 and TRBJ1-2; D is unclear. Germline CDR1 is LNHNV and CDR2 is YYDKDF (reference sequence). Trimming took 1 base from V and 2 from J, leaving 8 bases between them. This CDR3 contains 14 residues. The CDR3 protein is CATSRVGVNYGYTF. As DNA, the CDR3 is TGTGCCACCAGCAGAGTTGGGGTCAACTATGGCTACACCTTC.

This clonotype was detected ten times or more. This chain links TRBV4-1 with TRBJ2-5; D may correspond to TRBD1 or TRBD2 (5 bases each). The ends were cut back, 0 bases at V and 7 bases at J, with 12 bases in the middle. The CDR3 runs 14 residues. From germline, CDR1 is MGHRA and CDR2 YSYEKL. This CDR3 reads CASSQDGTAGTQYF. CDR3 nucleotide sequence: TGCGCCAGCAGCCAAGATGGGACCGCGGGGACCCAGTACTTC.

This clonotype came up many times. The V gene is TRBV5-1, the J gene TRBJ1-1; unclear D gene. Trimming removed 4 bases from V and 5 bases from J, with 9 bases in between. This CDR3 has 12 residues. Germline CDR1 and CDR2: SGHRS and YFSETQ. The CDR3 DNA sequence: TGCGCCAGCAGCGAGTCAGATACTGAAGCTTTCTTT. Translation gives CASSESDTEAFF.

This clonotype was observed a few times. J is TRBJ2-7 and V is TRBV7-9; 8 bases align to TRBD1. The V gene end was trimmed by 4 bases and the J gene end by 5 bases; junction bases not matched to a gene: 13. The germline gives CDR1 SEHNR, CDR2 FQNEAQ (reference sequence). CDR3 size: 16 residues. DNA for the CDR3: TGTGCCAGCAGCTCCACTGGACAGGGTTCATTCCACGAGCAGTACTTC. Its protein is CASSSTGQGSFHEQYF.